The 21 T cell receptor beta chains given below trace back to one sample, sequenced in a study of shared clonotypes between healthy human individuals. Assay used: immunoSEQ multiplex PCR; TCRdb lists only in-frame clones, some missing. The table lists a few million clones, more than 80% of them singletons. Sequences were obtained from naive CD4+ T cells from PBMCs. Subset denoted: CD45RA+ positively selected. All receptors derive from a young man in good health. Some clones in this sample may be carry-over from other donors' samples.

Comments on this clone: This sample includes further DNA sequences coding for the same CDR3. V usage is TRBV7-9 and J usage is TRBJ2-7; 8 bases line up with TRBD1. The junction had 4 bases not matched to a gene; V was cut back by 2 bases and J by 4 bases. Germline-derived CDR1 and CDR2 are SEHNR and FQNEAQ (reference sequence). This CDR3 has 14 amino acids. CDR3 residues: CASSLLQGAYEQYF. The CDR3 DNA is TGTGCCAGCAGCTTACTTCAGGGGGCTTACGAGCAGTACTTC.

The V gene is TRBV14, the J gene TRBJ2-1, with 13 positions matching TRBD2. From germline, CDR1 is SGHDN and CDR2 FVKESK. J was trimmed by 1 base and V by 0 bases; bases with no gene match: 6. The CDR3 totals 19 residues. CDR3 bases: TGTGCCAGCAGCCAAGAATTGACTAGCGGGAGGTGGTCCTACAATGAGCAGTTCTTC. Protein: CASSQELTSGRWSYNEQFF.

V and J are TRBV12-5 and TRBJ2-5; D perhaps matches TRBD2 (5 bases). CDR1 and CDR2 (germline): LGHNT, FRNRAP. The ends were cut back, 7 bases at V and 4 bases at J, with 13 bases in the middle. CDR3 length: 13 amino acids. The CDR3 here is CASASGVPETQYF. In DNA form, the CDR3 reads TGTGCTAGTGCGTCCGGGGTGCCAGAGACCCAGTACTTC.

A remark on this clone: Other DNA sequences from this sample encode an identical CDR3 as well. The CDR3 region has the DNA TGTGCCAGCAGCCGATCCGTAGAGACCCAGTACTTC. This gives the protein CASSRSVETQYF. The chain has TRBV7-9 and TRBJ2-5; no reliable D call. Germline V gene data show CDR1 as SEHNR and CDR2 as FQNEAQ (reference sequence). The CDR3 runs to 12 residues. V was trimmed by 5 bases and J by 4 bases, leaving 8 bases between them.

The rearrangement links TRBV6-1 to TRBJ2-7; the D is unclear. V lost 1 base and J 0 bases, leaving 16 bases between the germline ends. Germline CDR1 is MNHNS and CDR2 is SASEGT. This CDR3 spans 17 amino acids. The CDR3, as DNA: TGTGCCAGCAGTGAAGACAGAACACTAAGAAGCTCCTACGAGCAGTACTTC. Protein product: CASSEDRTLRSSYEQYF.

This chain links TRBV9 with TRBJ2-2, with 8 bases that match TRBD1. In germline, CDR1 is SGDLS, CDR2 YYNGEE. The CDR3 is 15 amino acids. V dropped 4 bases and J dropped 2; count of bases not matched to a gene: 4. The CDR3 DNA follows: TGTGCCAGCAGCCCGGCAGGGGGCAACACCGGGGAGCTGTTTTTT. Translation gives CASSPAGGNTGELFF.

The chain carries TRBV11-2 and TRBJ2-1, with 7 bases that match TRBD2. This CDR3 comprises 17 residues. Germline V lookup: CDR1 SGHAT, CDR2 FQNNGV. Trimming cost V 5 bases and J 5 bases; bases outside gene matches: 15. The CDR3 bases are TGTGCCAGCAGCGCCTATTCGGGACTACTTTTTAACAATGAGCAGTTCTTC. Translated: CASSAYSGLLFNNEQFF.

This chain links TRBV5-6 with TRBJ2-7, with 7 bases lining up with TRBD1. The V and J ends lost 4 bases and 7 bases, in that order; junction bases with no gene match: 8. The CDR3 consists of 13 residues. Germline V gene sequence: CDR1 SGHDT, CDR2 YYEEEE. The CDR3 bases are TGTGCCAGCAGCCTGCAGGCAGGGGGAGAGCAGTACTTC. Residues: CASSLQAGGEQYF.

The chain is built from TRBV4-1 and TRBJ2-7; TRBD1 agrees at 10 bases. This CDR3 is 15 amino acids long. V trimming: 3 bases; J trimming: 6 bases; junction bases outside the gene matches: 8. Germline-derived CDR1 and CDR2 are MGHRA and YSYEKL. CDR3 coding DNA: TGCGCCAGCAGCCATCCGGGACAGGGGTCCCGCGAGCAGTACTTC. This gives the protein CASSHPGQGSREQYF.

This chain connects TRBV25-1 to TRBJ1-1, with 9 bases identical to TRBD1. V was clipped by 6 bases and J by 4 bases; unmatched bases: 9. This CDR3 is built from 15 residues. CDR1 MGHDK and CDR2 SYGVNS come from the germline V gene. CDR3 bases: TGTGCCAGCAGCTTACAGGGGGCAAAAAGCACTGAAGCTTTCTTT. Amino acids: CASSLQGAKSTEAFF.

The table lists this clone with a count of one. The chain has TRBV7-2 and TRBJ1-1; the match to TRBD1 covers 8 bases. Germline assignment: CDR1 SGHTA and CDR2 FQGNSA. This CDR3 has 14 amino acids. V was clipped by 3 bases and J by 2 bases; unmatched bases: 2. The CDR3 DNA is TGTGCCAGCAGCTTCGGACAGGGCAACACTGAAGCTTTCTTT. It is translated as CASSFGQGNTEAFF.

Note on this clone: The sample holds other DNA sequences that translate to the same CDR3. The chain carries TRBV5-1 and TRBJ1-3; D not resolved. V lost 4 bases and J lost 0, with 8 bases in between. Per the germline V gene, CDR1 is SGHRS and CDR2 is YFSETQ. CDR3 length equals 14 residues. DNA for the CDR3: TGCGCCAGCAGCCCTGACACCTCTGGAAACACCATATATTTT. Encoded protein: CASSPDTSGNTIYF. Full variable domain (missing parts from reference TRBV5-1 and TRBJ1-3): KAGVTQTPRYLIKTRGQQVTLSCSPISGHRSVSWYQQTPGQGLQFLFEYFSETQRNKGNFPGRFSGRQFSNSRSEMNVSTLELGDSALYLCASSPDTSGNTIYFGEGSWLTVV.

The rearrangement uses TRBV28 and TRBJ1-5; D gene uncertain. CDR3 length equals 15 residues. From germline, CDR1 is MDHEN and CDR2 SYDVKM. V lost 0 bases to trimming and J lost 1 base, with 7 bases between them. The CDR3 here is CASSLWDTSNQPQHF. In DNA form, the CDR3 reads TGTGCCAGCAGTTTATGGGATACAAGCAATCAGCCCCAGCATTTT.

The V and J genes are TRBV5-1 and TRBJ2-3, with D possibly matching TRBD2 (6 bases). The CDR3 is 15 amino acids. The V gene lost 6 bases and the J gene lost 5 bases, with 19 bases spanning the gap. Germline lookup yields CDR1 SGHRS and CDR2 YFSETQ. The CDR3 bases are TGCGCCAGCACCGGGAGTCCGAGGGATAGAGATACGCAGTATTTT. Its protein product is CASTGSPRDRDTQYF.

The rearrangement links TRBV7-2 to TRBJ2-7; 8 nucleotides align to TRBD1. Germline V gene lookup returns CDR1 SGHTA and CDR2 FQGNSA. This CDR3 region has 17 residues. J was trimmed by 2 bases and V by 1 base; bases with no gene match: 10. The CDR3 spells CASSLGGAGGLTYEQYF. The CDR3 coding sequence is TGTGCCAGCAGCTTAGGAGGGGCAGGGGGCCTTACCTACGAGCAGTACTTC.

The CDR3 coding sequence is TGTGCCATCAGTGAGTCGCAACAGTTGAACACTGAAGCTTTCTTT. Protein product: CAISESQQLNTEAFF. The chain uses TRBV10-3 and TRBJ1-1; no firm D call. Germline V gene lookup returns CDR1 ENHRY and CDR2 SYGVKD. The CDR3 has 15 residues. The ends were cut back, 0 bases at V and 0 bases at J, with 8 bases in the middle.

The V gene is TRBV19, the J gene TRBJ2-1, with TRBD2 matching 13 bases. The CDR3 is 16 residues long. Trimming cost V 4 bases and J 4 bases; bases outside gene matches: 4. Germline V CDR1 and CDR2: LNHDA, SQIVND (reference sequence). The CDR3 DNA follows: TGTGCCAGTAGTAAGGGGACTAGCGGGGATTACAATGAGCAGTTCTTC. Translating gives CASSKGTSGDYNEQFF. Combining the CDR3 with reference TRBV19 and TRBJ2-1 gives the whole variable domain DGGITQSPKYLFRKEGQNVTLSCEQNLNHDAMYWYRQDPGQGLRLIYYSQIVNDFQKGDIAEGYSVSREKKESFPLTVTSAQKNPTAFYLCASSKGTSGDYNEQFFGPGTRLTVL.

This clone appeared a few times. The V and J genes are TRBV28 and TRBJ1-2; D unresolved. CDR1 MDHEN and CDR2 SYDVKM come from the germline V gene. Trimming cost V 9 bases and J 7 bases, with 9 bases left between them. The CDR3 consists of 10 residues. CDR3 DNA sequence: TGTGCCAGTAAAGGGAGTGGCTACACCTTC. Its translation is CASKGSGYTF.

The CDR3 region has the DNA TGTGCCAGCAGCTCAAGAAATACGGGACAGAGGGGAAACACCATATATTTT. Encoded protein: CASSSRNTGQRGNTIYF. The chain recombines TRBV7-6 with TRBJ1-3; 7 nucleotides agree with TRBD1. This CDR3 comprises 17 residues. V gave up 4 bases and J gave up 4 bases; unmatched junction bases: 13. Germline V gene lookup returns CDR1 SGHVS and CDR2 FNYEAQ. Based on the CDR3 plus reference TRBV7-6 and TRBJ1-3, the full variable domain is GAGVSQSPRYKVTKRGQDVALRCDPISGHVSLYWYRQALGQGPEFLTYFNYEAQQDKSGLPNDRFSAERPEGSISTLTIQRTEQRDSAMYRCASSSRNTGQRGNTIYFGEGSWLTVV.

The rearrangement uses TRBV7-2 and TRBJ1-5, with 8 bases matching TRBD1. The CDR3 length is 13 residues. CDR1 is SGHTA and CDR2 is FQGNSA in the germline V gene. V lost 5 bases and J lost 6; bases outside the gene matches: 3. In DNA, the CDR3 is TGTGCCAGCAGCCTGGACAGGGCTCAGCCCCAGCATTTT. Its translation: CASSLDRAQPQHF.

The rearrangement links TRBV9 to TRBJ2-1; D is perhaps TRBD1 (6 bases). Trimming took 0 bases from V and 4 from J, leaving 14 bases between them. CDR1 SGDLS and CDR2 YYNGEE come from the germline V gene. This CDR3 is built from 16 residues. The CDR3 region is CASSVVDRPSYNEQFF. The CDR3 region has the DNA TGTGCCAGCAGCGTAGTAGACAGGCCTTCTTACAATGAGCAGTTCTTC. The complete variable domain, with remaining parts taken from reference TRBV9 and TRBJ2-1, reads DSGVTQTPKHLITATGQRVTLRCSPRSGDLSVYWYQQSLDQGLQFLIQYYNGEERAKGNILERFSAQQFPDLHSELNLSSLELGDSALYFCASSVVDRPSYNEQFFGPGTRLTVL.